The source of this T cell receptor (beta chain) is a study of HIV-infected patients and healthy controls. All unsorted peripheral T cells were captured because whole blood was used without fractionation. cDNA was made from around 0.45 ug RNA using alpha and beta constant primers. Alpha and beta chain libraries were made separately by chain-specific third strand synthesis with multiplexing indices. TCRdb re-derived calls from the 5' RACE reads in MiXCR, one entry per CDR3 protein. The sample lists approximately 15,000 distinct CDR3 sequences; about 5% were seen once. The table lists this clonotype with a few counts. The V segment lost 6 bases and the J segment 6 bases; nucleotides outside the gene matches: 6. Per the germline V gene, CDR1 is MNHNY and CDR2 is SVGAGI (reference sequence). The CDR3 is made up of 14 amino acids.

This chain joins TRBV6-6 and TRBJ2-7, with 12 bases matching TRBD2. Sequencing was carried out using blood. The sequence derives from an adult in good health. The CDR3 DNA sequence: TGTGCCAGCAGGACTAGCGGGGGAGGTCTCGAGCAGTACTTC. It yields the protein CASRTSGGGLEQYF.